The sequence of this TCR beta chain was determined in a study of neoadjuvant nivolumab and ipilimumab in lung cancer. In the study overall: The combination arm added day-1 ipilimumab 1 mg/kg to nivolumab 3 mg/kg on days 1, 15, 29. General observations from the study: Higher pretherapy blood TCR richness went with higher resected-tumor richness. A small number of samples were TCR sequenced. Resected tumors had greater TCR richness and clonality than uninvolved lung.

Germline V lookup: CDR1 SGHNT, CDR2 YYREEE (reference sequence). Deletions cut 4 bases from V and 4 bases from J, with 12 bases between. This CDR3 contains 13 residues. About this clone: The antigen remains undetermined.

Some clones are missing from TCRdb's copy, which holds only in-frame ones; the method was immunoSEQ multiplex PCR. The data hold 9,700 or so clones, with over 60% observed a single time. Sequencing was performed on tumor tissue, taken after neoadjuvant nivolumab, alone or with ipilimumab, at or shortly before surgery. The TCR sequence derives from an adult with non-small cell lung cancer. Some clones in this sample may be carry-over from other donors' samples. The chain employs TRBV5-4 and TRBJ2-7; a possible D gene is TRBD1 (5 bases). This chain's CDR3 is CASSQAAGYEQYF. CDR3 nucleotides: TGTGCCAGCAGCCAGGCGGCAGGGTACGAGCAGTACTTC.